One T cell receptor (beta chain) is described in this entry. The authors ran a second PCR of 7 to 11 cycles using a sample-barcoded 5' primer and a J-beta primer mix. TCRdb called the 5' RACE reads again in MiXCR, with one record for every CDR3 protein. Of fewer than 950,000 distinct CDR3 sequences listed, around half were seen once; the top ten hold around 41%. The source of the sample is a study of blood T cells in healthy people across ages. For the study at large: T cells yielded about one barcoded beta molecule per two cells through template switching.

The CDR3 covers 15 residues. With V trimmed by 6 bases and J by 4 bases, 12 bases remained unmatched. Germline values: CDR1 DFQATT, CDR2 SNEGSKA (reference sequence). V gene TRBV20-1 combines with J gene TRBJ2-1; 7 bases map to TRBD2. The sequence derives from an elderly man in good health. What was sequenced was blood. This CDR3 is CSAKLSSGSYNEQFF. CDR3 bases: TGCAGTGCAAAACTGTCTAGCGGAAGTTACAATGAGCAGTTCTTC.